This record covers a single T cell receptor (beta chain). Its target is unknown. The CDR3 contains 14 residues. Germline V gene data show CDR1 as SEHNR and CDR2 as FQNEAQ (reference sequence). The V and J ends lost 5 bases and 5 bases respectively, with 15 bases between them. MiXCR was run by TCRdb on the RT-PCR reads, yielding one entry per CDR3 protein. Of over 800,000 distinct CDR3 sequences in the sample, 21% were seen once. This sample stems from a study of response to subunit inactivated influenza vaccine. Broader study findings: Authors suggested seasonal influenza vaccinations each recruit few new T cells.

This TCR was recovered from a man aged 50-60 years who received an inactivated influenza vaccine. The chain combines TRBV7-9 with TRBJ2-5, with D hard to call. The sample in question was PBMCs from blood, obtained roughly 5 days after vaccination. CDR3 in amino acids: CASSTPRYWETQYF. The CDR3 nucleotides read TGTGCCAGCAGCACCCCGAGGTATTGGGAGACCCAGTACTTC.